This T cell receptor (beta chain) is drawn from a study of T cells in tumors after PD-1 blockade. Across the whole study: No patient had prior checkpoint blockade, systemic immunosuppression, or radiotherapy within 4 weeks. Daily vismodegib 150 mg continued in a subset of anti-PD-1-treated patients.

Study-level results: Some novel exhausted tumor clones appeared in pre-treatment blood, suggesting peripheral recruitment.

Using immunoSEQ multiplex PCR, the repertoire was profiled, and TCRdb retains in-frame clones only, with some absent. The top ten hold almost 40% of the sample, which has around 34,000 clones, 55% to 80% seen once. Concerning this clone itself: Its target is unknown.

The CDR3 runs to 15 residues. Germline V gene data show CDR1 as SGHRS and CDR2 as YFSETQ. V gave up 4 bases and J gave up 0 bases, with 13 bases separating them. Input was 616 ng to 6,004 ng of genomic DNA from tumor or blood. The receptor was derived from a human donor with basal cell carcinoma. Sequencing was performed on PBMCs, taken after anti-PD-1 treatment. This chain joins TRBV5-1 and TRBJ1-1; TRBD1 might be the D (6 bases). CDR3 bases: TGCGCCAGCAGCGGGGGCAGAAACCTGAACACTGAAGCTTTCTTT. It is translated as CASSGGRNLNTEAFF. The entire variable domain, with the rest obtained from reference TRBV5-1 and TRBJ1-1, is as follows: KAGVTQTPRYLIKTRGQQVTLSCSPISGHRSVSWYQQTPGQGLQFLFEYFSETQRNKGNFPGRFSGRQFSNSRSEMNVSTLELGDSALYLCASSGGRNLNTEAFFGQGTRLTVV.